This TCR beta chain was sequenced during a study of breast tumors, draining lymph nodes, adjacent tissues. Study-wide findings and caveats: Luminal-like breast cancer showed significantly higher tumor–nontumor repertoire similarity than basal-like. Most tumor T cells seemingly derive from lymph node, then expand in tumor.

This clonotype was seen ten or more times. Its antigen is not identified. TCRdb re-called the multiplex PCR reads with MiXCR, one entry per CDR3 protein. Of approximately 52,000 distinct CDR3 sequences in the sample, under 50% were seen once. The specimen was breast tumor tissue. The TCR originated in a female donor with breast cancer. Some clones in this sample may be carry-over from other donors' samples.

The CDR3 DNA is TGTGCCAGCAGTTATGTGCGGGGTGAGCAGTTCTTC. It codes for CASSYVRGEQFF. The chain is built from TRBV6-2 or TRBV6-3 and TRBJ2-1; D is perhaps TRBD2 (6 bases). Trimming shortened V by 3 bases and J by 9 bases, and 9 bases separated the two germline ends. The length of the CDR3 is 12 residues. CDR1 and CDR2 (germline): MNHEY, SVGEGT.